The rows below give T cell receptor beta chains drawn from one sample of a study of T-cell memory formation after mild COVID-19. From the 5' RACE reads, TCRdb called clonotypes with MiXCR, one entry per CDR3 protein. Among more than 200,000 distinct CDR3 sequences, about 17% were seen once, and the ten largest hold approximately 3.4%. Specimen: PBMCs or a T cell subset sorted from them (not recorded which). These receptors originate from a man aged 18 to 29 who had mild COVID-19 (a few samples of this study predate the infection). Cell type and time point are not known. Each CDR3 is given with its conserved first and last residue. D genes are given only for firm matches. The size field is filled for only some rows; it gives once, few, many or a size class.

j_call,clone_size,d_call,v_call,cdr3_aa,cdr3_nt
TRBJ2-5,-,TRBD2,TRBV7-2,CASSFSGLAGYQETQYF,TGTGCCAGCAGCTTTAGCGGTCTAGCGGGGTACCAAGAGACCCAGTACTTC
TRBJ2-1,few,TRBD2,TRBV18,CASSPFQRRGGYNEQFF,TGTGCCAGCTCACCATTCCAAAGGCGGGGGGGCTACAATGAGCAGTTCTTC
TRBJ2-1,-,-,TRBV29-1,CSVVWQGGLNEQFF,TGCAGCGTTGTTTGGCAGGGCGGACTCAATGAGCAGTTCTTC
TRBJ2-1,once,-,TRBV7-2,CASSLEAYEQFF,TGTGCCAGCAGCTTAGAGGCGTATGAGCAGTTCTTC
TRBJ1-5,-,TRBD1,TRBV2,CASANTRVQGRSNQPQHF,TGTGCCAGCGCCAACACGCGGGTACAGGGGCGAAGCAATCAGCCCCAGCATTTT
TRBJ2-1,-,TRBD2,TRBV7-2,CASSLVAGGNEQFF,TGTGCCAGCAGCTTAGTAGCGGGGGGGAATGAGCAGTTCTTC
TRBJ1-3,few,-,TRBV20-1,CSAKVGGNSGNTIYF,TGCAGTGCTAAAGTCGGGGGAAACTCTGGAAACACCATATATTTT
TRBJ2-5,-,-,TRBV7-2,CARGGTGDQETQYF,TGTGCCAGAGGGGGGACGGGGGACCAAGAGACCCAGTACTTC
TRBJ2-3,-,-,TRBV20-1,CSATSPPDTQYF,TGCAGTGCCACCTCCCCTCCAGATACGCAGTATTTT
TRBJ1-2,-,-,TRBV6-5,CASSQKSPLIGGYTF,TGTGCCAGCAGTCAGAAAAGCCCGCTTATTGGCGGCTACACCTTC
TRBJ2-1,few,TRBD2,TRBV6-2/TRBV6-3,CASSGPSSGVSYNEQFF,TGTGCCAGCAGTGGACCCTCCAGCGGGGTCTCCTACAATGAGCAGTTCTTC
TRBJ2-1,many,TRBD1,TRBV10-1,CASSRDSREWQFF,TGCGCCAGCAGCCGGGACAGCCGAGAGTGGCAGTTCTTC
TRBJ1-2,-,TRBD1,TRBV5-1,CASSSPDRGLSSGYTF,TGCGCCAGCAGCTCGCCGGACAGGGGGTTGTCTTCTGGCTACACCTTC
TRBJ1-2,few,TRBD1,TRBV7-2,CASSTQGGGYTF,TGTGCCAGCAGCACACAGGGGGGGGGCTACACCTTC
TRBJ2-2,few,-,TRBV3-1,CASSREKQGKPGELFF,TGTGCCAGCAGCCGAGAAAAGCAGGGGAAACCCGGGGAGCTGTTTTTT
TRBJ1-3,few,-,TRBV28,CASSFLNTIYF,TGTGCCAGCAGTTTCCTCAACACCATATATTTT
TRBJ2-5,-,-,TRBV7-9,CASSFDTVQETQYF,TGTGCCAGCAGCTTCGATACAGTCCAAGAGACCCAGTACTTC
TRBJ2-5,few,-,TRBV6-5,CASRTFPGETQYF,TGTGCCAGCAGGACCTTCCCCGGGGAGACCCAGTACTTC
TRBJ1-6,-,TRBD1,TRBV7-2,CASSYDRGGSPLHF,TGTGCCAGCAGCTACGACAGGGGAGGTTCACCCCTCCACTTT
TRBJ2-7,few,-,TRBV4-1,CASSLGAAGPYEQYF,TGCGCCAGCAGCCTGGGGGCGGCAGGTCCCTACGAGCAGTACTTC
TRBJ1-2,-,-,TRBV20-1,CSARNPRRYGYTF,TGCAGTGCTAGGAACCCCCGGAGGTATGGCTACACCTTC
TRBJ2-5,few,-,TRBV12-3/TRBV12-4,CASRWEAETQYF,TGTGCCAGTCGCTGGGAGGCGGAGACCCAGTACTTC
TRBJ2-3,few,TRBD2,TRBV5-4,CASSLTSGGWDTQYF,TGTGCCAGCAGCTTGACTAGCGGGGGTTGGGATACGCAGTATTTT
TRBJ1-1,-,-,TRBV6-5,CASSSPSLNTEAFF,TGTGCCAGCAGTTCCCCATCCTTGAACACTGAAGCTTTCTTT
TRBJ2-7,-,-,TRBV3-1,CASSQVGGGEQYF,TGTGCCAGCAGCCAAGTGGGAGGGGGTGAGCAGTACTTC
TRBJ1-3,few,-,TRBV29-1,CSVVPGSGNTIYF,TGCAGCGTTGTACCAGGATCTGGAAACACCATATATTTT
TRBJ1-3,few,-,TRBV7-9,CASSSPSYSGNTIYF,TGTGCCAGCAGCTCCCCGTCCTACTCTGGAAACACCATATATTTT
TRBJ1-6,few,-,TRBV9,CASSVGQLGNSPLHF,TGTGCCAGCAGCGTAGGACAGCTCGGGAATTCACCCCTCCACTTT
TRBJ2-3,many,TRBD2,TRBV7-2,CASSLAGGRADTQYF,TGTGCCAGCAGCTTAGCCGGGGGGAGGGCAGATACGCAGTATTTT
TRBJ2-1,few,-,TRBV6-2/TRBV6-3,CASSDYKGGEQFF,TGTGCCAGCAGCGACTACAAGGGGGGTGAGCAGTTCTTC
TRBJ2-5,few,TRBD1,TRBV7-2,CASSLRTGRQETQYF,TGTGCCAGCAGCCTGAGGACAGGGAGGCAAGAGACCCAGTACTTC
TRBJ1-5,-,TRBD1,TRBV25-1,CASSEGRGHQPQHF,TGTGCCAGCAGTGAAGGCAGGGGGCATCAGCCCCAGCATTTT
TRBJ1-5,few,-,TRBV11-2,CASSFRNNQPQHF,TGTGCCAGCAGCTTTAGAAACAATCAGCCCCAGCATTTT
TRBJ2-1,-,TRBD2,TRBV12-3/TRBV12-4,CASQLRTRSVEQFF,TGTGCCAGCCAATTAAGGACTAGATCTGTTGAGCAGTTCTTC
TRBJ2-3,many,TRBD2,TRBV12-3/TRBV12-4,CVNERGPADTQYF,TGTGTCAACGAGCGGGGGCCAGCAGATACGCAGTATTTT
TRBJ2-3,few,-,TRBV5-1,CASTLIPGEVSNTQYF,TGCGCCAGCACTCTGATTCCGGGGGAAGTCTCAAATACGCAGTATTTT
TRBJ1-2,many,-,TRBV7-9,CASSSFLGGGPYLSGYTF,TGTGCCAGCAGCAGCTTTTTAGGGGGGGGACCGTACTTGTCTGGCTACACCTTC
TRBJ2-5,-,-,TRBV4-3,CASSQDIGETQYF,TGCGCCAGCAGCCAAGATATAGGAGAGACCCAGTACTTC
TRBJ2-5,-,-,TRBV20-1,CSARDLQQETQYF,TGCAGTGCTAGAGATCTCCAGCAAGAGACCCAGTACTTC
TRBJ1-2,few,-,TRBV3-2,CASSQDTPMGYTF,TGTGCCAGCAGCCAGGATACTCCTATGGGCTACACCTTC
TRBJ2-7,-,-,TRBV25-1,CASSRVGISSYEQYF,TGTGCCAGCAGTAGGGTGGGAATCAGCTCCTACGAGCAGTACTTC
TRBJ2-3,-,TRBD1,TRBV2,CASRDRVSNTQYF,TGTGCCAGCAGAGACAGGGTATCTAATACGCAGTATTTT
TRBJ1-1,few,TRBD1,TRBV5-1,CASTLPTGEAEAFF,TGCGCCAGCACCCTACCTACAGGGGAGGCTGAAGCTTTCTTT